The 10 T cell receptor beta chains reported below all come from one sample, sequenced in a study of cytotoxic CD8 clonotypes in ibrutinib-treated CLL. The protocol was immunoSEQ multiplex PCR, while the TCRdb copy is restricted to in-frame clones and leaves out a portion. The table lists 190,000 or so clones, over 60% of them singletons, with around 15% in the top ten. Sequencing used PBMCs, obtained after 24 months of ibrutinib treatment. The receptors stem from a human donor with chronic lymphocytic leukemia.

The chain carries TRBV30 and TRBJ2-7, with unresolved D. Trimming left V 0 bases short and J 6 bases short, with 12 bases between. CDR3 length: 13 amino acids. Germline CDR1 reads GTSNPN; CDR2 reads SVGIG (reference sequence). This chain's CDR3 is CAWSVPGLLEQYF. The CDR3 nucleotides read TGTGCCTGGAGTGTACCCGGCCTACTCGAGCAGTACTTC.

This clone was seen a single time. The rearrangement links TRBV27 to TRBJ2-7, with 15 bases matching TRBD2. The germline V gene has CDR1 MNHEY and CDR2 SMNVEV (reference sequence). Trimming at V came to 6 bases and at J to 6 bases, leaving 18 bases not matched to a gene. The CDR3 is 19 residues long. The CDR3 DNA sequence: TGTGCCAGCAGAACAGGGAGGACTAGCGGGAGGGCCGGGACTAGCGAGCAGTACTTC. This gives the protein CASRTGRTSGRAGTSEQYF.

This chain uses TRBV2 with TRBJ2-1; D is undetermined. Germline assignment: CDR1 SNHLY and CDR2 FYNNEI. The CDR3 loop spans 15 amino acids. V was cut by 1 base and J by 3 bases, with 10 bases left in between. CDR3 residues: CASSEGESSYNEQFF. The DNA for the CDR3 is TGTGCCAGCAGTGAAGGTGAATCCAGCTACAATGAGCAGTTCTTC.

This sequence joins TRBV27 and TRBJ2-3; 7 bases match TRBD2. The trim removed 0 bases at V and 2 bases at J, leaving 5 bases unmatched. Germline CDR1 is MNHEY and CDR2 is SMNVEV (reference sequence). The CDR3 is made up of 16 amino acids. The CDR3 reads CASSLSAGVYTDTQYF. The CDR3 DNA is TGTGCCAGCAGTTTATCCGCGGGAGTATACACAGATACGCAGTATTTT.

The sample holds a few counts of this clone. The chain couples TRBV10-3 to TRBJ2-2; TRBD2 aligns across 8 bases. This CDR3 comprises 14 residues. The V segment lost 7 bases and the J segment 7 bases; nucleotides outside the gene matches: 8. Germline-derived CDR1 and CDR2 are ENHRY and SYGVKD. The CDR3 region has the DNA TGTGCCATCACGCGAGCGGGAGTGAACGGGGAGCTGTTTTTT. Translation gives CAITRAGVNGELFF.

This sequence joins TRBV27 and TRBJ2-1; D might be TRBD1 (6 bases). The CDR3 contains 13 residues. The V gene lost 0 bases and the J gene lost 7 bases, with 7 bases spanning the gap. CDR1 MNHEY and CDR2 SMNVEV come from the germline V gene (reference sequence). The CDR3: CASSLSDRNEQFF. The CDR3 DNA reads as TGTGCCAGCAGTTTATCAGACAGGAATGAGCAGTTCTTC.

This sequence joins TRBV27 and TRBJ2-7; D call uncertain. The V gene lost 0 bases and the J gene lost 1 base, with 7 bases spanning the gap. Germline loops: CDR1 MNHEY, CDR2 SMNVEV (reference sequence). The CDR3 is made up of 14 amino acids. The CDR3 loop reads CASSLSHSSYEQYF. The CDR3 nucleotides are TGTGCCAGCAGTTTATCGCACTCGTCCTACGAGCAGTACTTC.

The chain links TRBV4-3 to TRBJ1-1; D uncertain. CDR3 length equals 15 residues. V was shortened by 4 bases and J by 4 bases, with 16 bases between the two germline ends. Germline values: CDR1 LGHNA, CDR2 YSLEER. CDR3 in DNA: TGCGCCAGCAGCCCGTCTGCCCTTTTGGGCACTGAAGCTTTCTTT. It translates to CASSPSALLGTEAFF.

The gene calls are TRBV30 and TRBJ2-5; possibly TRBD2 for D (6 bases). Germline CDR1 reads GTSNPN; CDR2 reads SVGIG (reference sequence). CDR3 length: 12 amino acids. The V end lost 7 bases, the J end lost 5 bases, and 14 bases lay between the germline ends. DNA for the CDR3: TGTGCCTACAATTTTGGAGGGGAGACCCAGTACTTC. Amino acids: CAYNFGGETQYF.

The V call is TRBV5-1, the J call TRBJ1-1; D is undetermined. This CDR3 region has 14 residues. CDR1 SGHRS and CDR2 YFSETQ come from the germline V gene. Trimming left V 4 bases short and J 5 bases short, with 15 bases between. The CDR3 region is CASSPGPERTEAFF. Here the CDR3 DNA reads TGCGCCAGCAGCCCGGGTCCTGAACGGACTGAAGCTTTCTTT.